This TCR beta chain was sequenced for a study of cytomegalovirus exposure and HLA in healthy donors listed by TCRdb under 2017. For the wider study: The roughly 650 repertoires of the first cohort and the 110 or so validation repertoires were produced on the same platform, according to a later analysis. To predict cytomegalovirus infection status, the study combined high-throughput TCR immunosequencing, statistical association of individual TCRs with disease status, and machine learning. The study was designed to test whether signatures of past pathogen exposure could be identified by cataloging public T cell receptors. Along with the approximately 700-subject first cohort, a separate validation cohort of 120 different subjects was used. What the work shows at the level of the full study, not this receptor alone: Subsequent analysis determined that TCRs grouped into clusters in the first cohort also showed a tendency toward co-occurrence across the 120 or so validation repertoires, and approximately 93% of cluster scores exceeded 0. Across donors, most TCR sequences were observed very rarely, whereas some public TCRs were present in many individuals. Cytomegalovirus status was reported to be diagnosed by the classifier with high specificity and sensitivity in both the original and validation cohorts. In vitro tests confirmed that a few of the cytomegalovirus-associated TCR beta chains recognize cytomegalovirus antigens. A total of 150 or so TCR beta chains were listed by the study as associated with cytomegalovirus. The authors suggested that the approach could potentially be generalized to other disease states and immunological phenotypes. The validation cohort had no HLA typing available for a later analysis, so co-occurrence within that cohort was assessed over all 130 or so repertoires.

Library creation used the immunoSEQ multiplex PCR assay. On the study's bioinformatics: A statistical classification framework was developed to diagnose cytomegalovirus status using the catalog of TCR beta chain sequences. TCRdb limited this immuneACCESS table to in-frame rearrangements with V and J called. A share of clones is missing; checked studies link under half to unresolved V genes, and the rest is unexplained. That table supplies the V and J calls and clone size; D and trimming were determined from the DNA. Present in this sample are around 60,000 clones, 85% to 95% of which were seen just once. The ten largest clones add up to less than 7% of the sample. Including cysteine and phenylalanine, the CDR3 has 12 amino acids. Only the CDR3 region is kept as DNA, spanning 36 bases read in frame from base 1. Based on the germline V gene (reference sequence), the CDR1 and CDR2 sequences are LNHDA and SQIVND. V loses 5 bases of germline sequence and J loses 6 bases, and the interval between the two ends is 8 bases.

The donors belonged to the validation cohort of around 110 subjects, which was separate from the approximately 680-subject first cohort. Regarding this clone: Its antigen is unknown. Base-call qualities are not available, and no considerably larger clone is one nucleotide away.

The specimen sequenced was PBMCs. The sequence was obtained from a woman aged 18-29 years in good health and CMV-seropositive. Recombination joined TRBV19 with TRBJ2-1; the D gene lacks a confident call. The CDR3 here reads CASSPSVNEQFF. The nucleotide sequence is TGTGCCAGTAGTCCAAGCGTCAATGAGCAGTTCTTC.